This is a list of T cell receptor beta chains from one sample in a study of vaccination and CD4 T cells after COVID-19. TCRdb independently ran MiXCR on the PCR reads; one entry per CDR3 protein. The sample shows 25,000 to 30,000 distinct CDR3 sequences, 35% to 50% of them seen only once. Their specific antigens are unknown. The starting material was CD4+ T cells from blood, cultured in vitro, obtained about 7 months after SARS-CoV-2 vaccination. Every receptor here comes from a human donor who had recovered from COVID-19. CDR3s include the opening cysteine and the closing phenylalanine or tryptophan. Fields, in order: D gene, V gene, clone size, J gene, CDR3 protein, CDR3 DNA. A D gene is named only where the DNA matches it firmly. Size tells how often a clone was seen (once, few, many) or the class of an expanded clone, and some rows leave it out.

d_gene: NA; v_gene: TRBV2; abundance: NA; j_gene: TRBJ1-1; CDR3aa: CASSDTGTTEAFF; CDR3nt: TGTGCCAGCAGTGATACGGGTACCACTGAAGCTTTCTTT
d_gene: NA; v_gene: TRBV10-3; abundance: few; j_gene: TRBJ1-1; CDR3aa: CAISGFGRTEAFF; CDR3nt: TGTGCCATCAGCGGATTTGGGCGGACTGAAGCTTTCTTT
d_gene: NA; v_gene: TRBV21-1; abundance: NA; j_gene: TRBJ2-1; CDR3aa: CASSQIPGQGYEQFF; CDR3nt: TGTGCCAGTAGTCAAATTCCGGGACAGGGGTACGAGCAGTTCTTC
d_gene: TRBD2; v_gene: TRBV20-1; abundance: NA; j_gene: TRBJ2-1; CDR3aa: CSARAGLAPSSYNEQFF; CDR3nt: TGCAGTGCTAGGGCTGGACTAGCGCCCAGCTCCTACAATGAGCAGTTCTTC
d_gene: TRBD2; v_gene: TRBV24-1; abundance: few; j_gene: TRBJ2-2; CDR3aa: CATSDYGLAVNTGELFF; CDR3nt: TGTGCCACCAGTGATTACGGACTAGCGGTGAACACCGGGGAGCTGTTTTTT
d_gene: NA; v_gene: TRBV27; abundance: NA; j_gene: TRBJ1-6; CDR3aa: CASSWGRKDSPLHF; CDR3nt: TGTGCCAGCAGTTGGGGCAGAAAGGATTCACCCCTCCACTTT
d_gene: NA; v_gene: TRBV20-1; abundance: few; j_gene: TRBJ1-1; CDR3aa: CSARDRGGWTEAFF; CDR3nt: TGCAGTGCTAGAGATCGGGGGGGCTGGACTGAAGCTTTCTTT
d_gene: NA; v_gene: TRBV24-1; abundance: NA; j_gene: TRBJ2-3; CDR3aa: CATSDHGKGRADTQYF; CDR3nt: TGTGCCACCAGTGATCACGGGAAGGGTAGGGCAGATACGCAGTATTTT
d_gene: NA; v_gene: TRBV15; abundance: few; j_gene: TRBJ2-1; CDR3aa: CATSRDSRPPGPVNEQFF; CDR3nt: TGTGCCACCAGCAGAGATTCTCGTCCCCCCGGACCTGTCAATGAGCAGTTCTTC
d_gene: NA; v_gene: TRBV29-1; abundance: NA; j_gene: TRBJ2-7; CDR3aa: CSVEGTSYEQYF; CDR3nt: TGCAGCGTTGAGGGGACTTCTTACGAGCAGTACTTC
d_gene: NA; v_gene: TRBV2; abundance: NA; j_gene: TRBJ1-5; CDR3aa: CASSGLSGPGGNQPQHF; CDR3nt: TGTGCCAGCAGTGGTTTATCAGGGCCCGGCGGCAATCAGCCCCAGCATTTT
d_gene: TRBD1; v_gene: TRBV29-1; abundance: few; j_gene: TRBJ1-2; CDR3aa: CSVYDRGTYGYTF; CDR3nt: TGCAGCGTTTATGACAGGGGAACCTATGGCTACACCTTC
d_gene: NA; v_gene: TRBV7-9; abundance: NA; j_gene: TRBJ2-1; CDR3aa: CASSTRTVPYNEQFF; CDR3nt: TGTGCCAGCAGCACCCGGACAGTTCCCTACAATGAGCAGTTCTTC
d_gene: TRBD1; v_gene: TRBV20-1; abundance: NA; j_gene: TRBJ1-6; CDR3aa: CSARRTGGSPLHF; CDR3nt: TGCAGTGCTAGAAGGACAGGGGGTTCACCCCTCCACTTT
d_gene: NA; v_gene: TRBV6-1; abundance: few; j_gene: TRBJ1-6; CDR3aa: CASTSPSGNSPLHF; CDR3nt: TGTGCCAGCACTTCCCCTTCGGGGAATTCACCCCTCCACTTT
d_gene: NA; v_gene: TRBV28; abundance: few; j_gene: TRBJ1-5; CDR3aa: CASVNWPNQPQHF; CDR3nt: TGTGCCAGTGTTAACTGGCCCAATCAGCCCCAGCATTTT
d_gene: TRBD2; v_gene: TRBV20-1; abundance: NA; j_gene: TRBJ2-1; CDR3aa: CSAHPGDSGSLSYNEQFF; CDR3nt: TGCAGTGCCCACCCTGGCGATAGCGGGAGTTTATCCTACAATGAGCAGTTCTTC
d_gene: TRBD2; v_gene: TRBV7-2; abundance: few; j_gene: TRBJ2-7; CDR3aa: CASSPSSGSSHEQYF; CDR3nt: TGTGCCAGCAGCCCCTCCAGCGGGAGTTCCCACGAGCAGTACTTC
d_gene: NA; v_gene: TRBV6-1; abundance: NA; j_gene: TRBJ2-1; CDR3aa: CASSLRTNNNNEQFF; CDR3nt: TGTGCCAGCAGCCTGAGGACGAACAACAACAATGAGCAGTTCTTC
d_gene: NA; v_gene: TRBV7-9; abundance: NA; j_gene: TRBJ2-3; CDR3aa: CASSSSGGSASTDTQCF; CDR3nt: TGTGCCAGCAGCTCCTCCGGGGGCTCCGCTAGCACAGATACGCAGTGTTTT
d_gene: NA; v_gene: TRBV6-1; abundance: NA; j_gene: TRBJ1-2; CDR3aa: CASSEVGTSVGYTF; CDR3nt: TGTGCCAGCAGTGAAGTCGGTACATCCGTTGGCTACACCTTC
d_gene: NA; v_gene: TRBV24-1; abundance: few; j_gene: TRBJ2-3; CDR3aa: CATSETGATDTQYF; CDR3nt: TGTGCCACCAGTGAGACCGGGGCCACAGATACGCAGTATTTT
d_gene: NA; v_gene: TRBV7-9; abundance: NA; j_gene: TRBJ2-2; CDR3aa: CASRGGTDTGELFF; CDR3nt: TGTGCCTCCAGGGGGGGGACGGACACCGGGGAGCTGTTTTTT
d_gene: TRBD2; v_gene: TRBV6-1; abundance: NA; j_gene: TRBJ2-3; CDR3aa: CASSASGSTDTQYF; CDR3nt: TGTGCCAGCAGTGCTAGCGGGAGCACAGATACGCAGTATTTT
d_gene: NA; v_gene: TRBV7-9; abundance: medium-sized; j_gene: TRBJ1-1; CDR3aa: CASSLTVNTEAFF; CDR3nt: TGTGCCAGCAGCTTAACAGTGAACACTGAAGCTTTCTTT
d_gene: NA; v_gene: TRBV27; abundance: few; j_gene: TRBJ2-3; CDR3aa: CASSPSSTDTQYF; CDR3nt: TGTGCCAGCAGTCCCAGTAGCACAGATACGCAGTATTTT
d_gene: NA; v_gene: TRBV5-1; abundance: NA; j_gene: TRBJ1-1; CDR3aa: CASSNTEAFF; CDR3nt: TGCGCCAGCAGCAACACTGAAGCTTTCTTT
d_gene: NA; v_gene: TRBV20-1; abundance: few; j_gene: TRBJ2-1; CDR3aa: CSAADNEQFF; CDR3nt: TGCAGTGCCGCCGACAATGAGCAGTTCTTC
d_gene: TRBD1; v_gene: TRBV6-5; abundance: NA; j_gene: TRBJ2-6; CDR3aa: CASSYSTGYGANVLTF; CDR3nt: TGTGCCAGCAGTTACTCGACAGGGTATGGGGCCAACGTCCTGACTTTC
d_gene: NA; v_gene: TRBV20-1; abundance: NA; j_gene: TRBJ2-7; CDR3aa: CSVEGTGLAGEVNEQYF; CDR3nt: TGCAGTGTGGAGGGGACAGGGCTAGCGGGAGAGGTCAACGAGCAGTACTTC
d_gene: NA; v_gene: TRBV28; abundance: few; j_gene: TRBJ1-1; CDR3aa: CTSSSRWPGAEAFF; CDR3nt: TGTACCAGCAGTTCCCGGTGGCCTGGGGCTGAAGCTTTCTTT
d_gene: TRBD2; v_gene: TRBV6-5; abundance: NA; j_gene: TRBJ2-7; CDR3aa: CASSYSGGSGAYEQYF; CDR3nt: TGTGCCAGCAGTTACTCAGGCGGTAGCGGGGCCTACGAGCAGTACTTC
d_gene: NA; v_gene: TRBV7-9; abundance: NA; j_gene: TRBJ2-3; CDR3aa: CASSLVGATDTQYF; CDR3nt: TGTGCCAGCAGCTTAGTCGGAGCTACAGATACGCAGTATTTT